Sequencing of this TCR beta chain was carried out in a study of blood T cell repertoires in COVID-19 (dated by TCRdb to about 2020). A note on the overall study: Samples from collaborators originated in the United States, Italy and Spain and spanned both the acute and convalescent phases of COVID-19. Where available, HLA class I and class II types were taken from metadata supplied by the sample provider and were not determined by assay-based typing. The sample metadata nearly always contained a de-identified subject ID, COVID-19 status, age in years and sex. The dataset comprised deeply sampled blood TCRbeta repertoires from subjects exposed to, actively infected with, or recovered from COVID-19. The prospective study material was composed of cDNA or gDNA derived from T cells, B-cell-depleted T cells, or PBMCs. The repertoires were released in a freely available public database meant as a resource for research on the immune response to SARS-CoV-2. The samples were drawn from the first 160 participants of the ongoing ImmuneRACE study and from 950 to 1,500 subjects provided by 6 global collaborators.

Study-level results and caveats: The quantity of clinical and demographic metadata differed by source and by participant and was supplied without curation.

V is trimmed back by 1 base and J by 5 bases, and the junction contains 5 bases that no gene match accounts for. Including cysteine and phenylalanine, the CDR3 has 16 amino acids. Only the CDR3 part of the read is kept: 48 bases, read in frame from the first base. The germline V gene specifies LGHNA as CDR1 and YSLEER as CDR2. TCRbeta CDR3 regions were amplified from genomic DNA by means of the immunoSEQ Assay, a bias-controlled multiplex PCR. The published analysis was carried out like this. Within the assay, amplification of reference gene primers was used to estimate how many nucleated cells each sample contained. To quantify the absolute abundance of each unique TCRbeta CDR3 rearrangement, sequence reads were collapsed and filtered. Productive Simpson clonality was computed per sample as the square root of Simpson's diversity index over productive rearrangements. In TCRdb, the immuneACCESS table is reduced to in-frame sequences with V and J assigned. These tables do not hold every clone; where another copy was compared, an unresolved V gene accounts for under half, and the others remain unexplained. Clone size and V and J calls were adopted from that table, with D and trimming inferred from the DNA. Present in this sample are more than 75,000 clones, 84% of which were seen just once. Clones ranked in the top ten supply around a quarter of the sample.

Comment on this clone: Its binding antigen is unknown. Base qualities are not provided; no much larger clone lies one nucleotide away.

The collaborating institutions used their own protocols to collect whole blood in K2EDTA tubes. For TCRbeta analysis, collaborator samples were shipped as frozen whole blood, as isolated PBMCs, or as DNA extracted from either sample type. The TCR comes from a man aged 55 to 70 with acute or convalescent COVID-19. The source material was peripheral blood. Rearrangement joined TRBV4-3 to TRBJ2-5; 12 bases in the middle match TRBD2. The DNA sequence is given as TGCGCCAGCAGCCAAGCCACTAGCGGGGGGCAGGAGACCCAGTACTTC. This codes for CASSQATSGGQETQYF.